This T cell receptor beta chain was sequenced during a study of blood T cell repertoires in COVID-19. Study-level information: Donors in the United States, Italy and Spain gave samples during acute or convalescent COVID-19. PBMCs, B-cell-depleted T cells, or T cells provided the cDNA or gDNA that made up the material.

Original methodology: Amplification from reference gene primers served as the basis for estimated nucleated cell counts. Profiled with immunoSEQ multiplex PCR; TCRdb holds only in-frame clones, not every one. The V and J calls and the clone size are those of that table, but D and trimming were determined from the DNA. This repertoire shows about 75,000 clones, around 67% found once; its top ten account for just over 2.5%. The germline gives CDR1 LNHDA, CDR2 SQIVND (reference sequence). This CDR3 spans 13 amino acids. V was cut by 6 bases and J by 2 bases, with 9 bases left in between. Source material: peripheral blood. The TCR was taken from a human donor with acute or convalescent COVID-19. The donor label of this sample is uncertain. The chain couples TRBV19 to TRBJ2-3; D possibly corresponds to TRBD2 (6 bases). Here the CDR3 reads CASRAGLTDTQYF. CDR3 bases: TGTGCCAGTAGGGCGGGACTCACAGATACGCAGTATTTT.